The present T cell receptor beta chain was sequenced within a study of shared clonotypes between healthy human individuals (dated by TCRdb to about 2020). Some background on the complete study: Three men and a couple of women, aged 18 to 49 years, made up the cohort. For each donor, CD4 naive and CD4 memory were each given three plates, CD8 naive was given two plates, and CD8 memory was given one plate. To estimate repertoire size and how much clonotype sharing occurs between individuals, the study deeply sequenced the blood TCR repertoires of roughly 5 healthy adults. To increase sequencing depth and limit assay-specific biases, different laboratories used diverse techniques to prepare libraries and sequence TCR repertoires. Leukapheresis yielded between about 0.85 and 9.5 billion PBMCs per donor.

Note on this clone: Its antigen is still unknown. Nothing much larger sits one base from this clone, and base qualities are not available.

Donors were healthy HIV-negative adults with no recently reported acute infections or vaccinations. Every donor was a Caucasian adult living in Nashville, Tennessee, USA. Magnetic negative selection was used to enrich CD4+ T cells, after which naive cells were positively selected on CD45RA and the negative fraction became the memory subset. After blood collection by leukapheresis, PBMCs were isolated using Ficoll-Histopaque density gradient centrifugation and then cryopreserved in the vapor phase of liquid nitrogen. Analytical flow cytometry was used to check the purity and quantity of each magnetically sorted T cell population. Genomic DNA was isolated from every sorted fraction and measured by UV absorbance on a Nanodrop 2000c. Using the deep immunoSEQ assay, multiplex PCR amplified TCR CDR3 regions from genomic DNA. For each cell subset, the extracted genomic DNA was distributed evenly across all wells of several immunoSEQ 96-well plates, and each plate served as one replicate. Each replicate PCR for sorted subsets received around 0.2 ug genomic DNA, equal to roughly 33,000 T cell genomes. Purified libraries were measured with a Qubit 3.0 fluorometer, size-checked on a Bioanalyzer 2100, and measured again with the KAPA Library Quantification kit. Every immunoSEQ 96-well plate was sequenced on a separate single-read 150-cycle Illumina NextSeq 550 flow cell. The source study handled its data this way. Because the immunoSEQ output held only junctional sequences and lacked quality scores, the filtering could not match the filtering applied to full-length reads. To assign V/J genes and CDR3, sequences were annotated using PyIR, a Python wrapper for IgBLAST v1.9, with IMGT germline references. Reads with weak V/J assignments (E-value above 1e-6), missing CDR3, stop codons, out-of-frame junctions, or ambiguous translated residues were removed. V3J clonotypes were defined as sequences sharing an identical inferred V gene, J gene, and CDR3 amino acid sequence. To compute the percentage overlap between repertoires, the number of shared unique clonotypes was divided by the size of the smaller repertoire. Richness of each repertoire was evaluated using RTK rarefaction, the Chao1 estimator, and Recon v2.1 estimates of unobserved clonotypes. For all TCRbeta clonotypes obtained by the gDNA method from four donors, generation probabilities were computed with OLGA. Sourced from immuneACCESS, this table was stored by TCRdb with only in-frame sequences that have V and J called. A share of the clones is absent; for the studies checked, an unresolved V gene accounts for under half, and the remainder has no known explanation. V, J and clone size are those of that table, while D and trimming were read from the DNA. A total of roughly 2.2 million clones appear in this sample, about 92% of them only once. Under 0.45% of the sample rests with the top ten.

CDR1 is given as SEHNR and CDR2 as FQNEAQ, both from the germline V gene (reference sequence). V and J lose 3 bases and 5 bases, and a span of 13 bases separates them. The CDR3 spans 14 residues, from the cysteine through the phenylalanine. Left in the record is the CDR3 DNA by itself, 42 bases read in frame from the first base. Study-wide conclusions, independent of this receptor: Based on pairwise subsampling, the degree of clonotype sharing among donors was expected to be affected by sequencing depth. The genetic and exposure-history diversity represented was limited by the small number of donors. Higher generation probabilities were observed for clonotypes shared by all four sorted-subset donors than for non-shared clonotypes. Only blood was sampled, and tissue TCR repertoires likely differ from those in blood. About 4.5% of naive CD4, more than 3% of naive CD8, approximately 2.2% of memory CD4, and approximately 0.39% of memory CD8 clonotypes were shared across several donors. Even with the large sequencing depth, rarefaction of the sorted-subset datasets indicated that sequencing was incomplete. Larger estimated clonotype richness was generally found for naive subsets than for memory subsets.

The sample comprised naive CD4+ T cells from PBMCs. This specimen's cell subset or site label, interpreted: CD45RA+ positively selected. The sequence links TRBV7-9 to TRBJ2-5; 5 matching bases give a weak D call of TRBD2. This TCR was recovered from a man aged 18 to 29 in good health. Some clones in this sample may be carry-over from other donors' samples. Here is the DNA: TGTGCCAGCAGCTTCCGAGGGCTCGAGGAGACCCAGTACTTC. It encodes CASSFRGLEETQYF.